This T cell receptor beta chain was documented in a study of brain metastases from non-small cell lung cancer. TCRdb's table, derived via immunoSEQ multiplex PCR, lists solely in-frame clones and lacks some. The sample holds around 2,200 clones, around 90% seen once. V gave up 4 bases and J gave up 1 base, with 20 bases separating them. The CDR3 is 17 residues long. Germline V lookup: CDR1 MNHEY, CDR2 SVGEGT. The sequence was obtained from a donor at least 40 years old with non-small cell lung cancer. The chain recombines TRBV6-2 or TRBV6-3 with TRBJ2-7; a weak D match, TRBD1 (6 bases). The sequencing input was primary lung tumor tissue. The CDR3 region is CASSSESQGTRSYEQYF. The CDR3 bases are TGTGCCAGCAGTTCCGAATCACAGGGAACCAGATCCTACGAGCAGTACTTC.